These T cell receptor beta chains were read from a single sample in a study of T cell responses to AZD1222 COVID-19 vaccine. Clones were read by immunoSEQ multiplex PCR, and TCRdb kept only the in-frame ones, dropping some. The sample yields approximately 120,000 clones, approximately 90% seen once. The sample consisted of peripheral blood, taken on day 0 of AZD1222 vaccination. Receptors were obtained from an adult in good health. Both conserved end residues are part of each CDR3. The D gene is left open where the match is weak. Expanded clones are given a class, and other clones once, few, many or no size at all.

TRBV4-1,-,-,TRBJ1-1,CASSQPDRNTEAFF,TGCGCCAGCAGCCAGCCGGACAGAAACACTGAAGCTTTCTTT
TRBV5-4,TRBD1,-,TRBJ1-2,CASSPGTGSYGYTF,TGTGCCAGCAGCCCCGGGACAGGGAGCTATGGCTACACCTTC
TRBV5-1,TRBD1,-,TRBJ2-5,CASSRQTGSQETQYF,TGCGCCAGCAGCCGACAGACAGGGAGCCAAGAGACCCAGTACTTC
TRBV20-1,TRBD1,-,TRBJ1-6,CSASKQGSHHNSPLHF,TGCAGTGCTAGTAAACAGGGGTCCCACCATAATTCACCCCTCCACTTT
TRBV9,TRBD1,once,TRBJ1-2,CASSKGTGGDYGYTF,TGTGCCAGCAGCAAAGGGACAGGGGGTGACTATGGCTACACCTTC
TRBV15,-,-,TRBJ1-3,CATSRDPLTIYF,TGTGCCACCAGCAGAGATCCCCTCACCATATATTTT
TRBV30,-,-,TRBJ1-1,CAWSRQGKAFF,TGTGCCTGGAGTAGGCAGGGCAAGGCTTTCTTT
TRBV18,-,-,TRBJ1-5,CASSPGGYNQPQHF,TGTGCCAGCTCACCCGGGGGGTACAATCAGCCCCAGCATTTT
TRBV5-4,-,-,TRBJ1-6,CASSLGGEYNSPLHF,TGTGCCAGCAGCTTGGGTGGAGAGTATAATTCACCCCTCCACTTT
TRBV3-1/TRBV3-2,TRBD1,-,TRBJ1-6,CASSPGQGNSPLHF,TGTGCCAGCAGCCCCGGACAGGGGAATTCACCCCTCCACTTT
TRBV29-1,-,-,TRBJ2-3,CSVEGSGAVGTDTQYF,TGCAGCGTTGAAGGCTCGGGGGCGGTAGGCACAGATACGCAGTATTTT
TRBV4-3,-,-,TRBJ1-2,CASSQGRGGGYTF,TGCGCCAGCAGCCAGGGTCGCGGAGGAGGCTACACCTTC
TRBV6-5,-,once,TRBJ1-2,CASSYSRWGFGYTF,TGTGCCAGCAGTTACTCGAGGTGGGGTTTTGGCTACACCTTC
TRBV6-5,-,-,TRBJ1-4,CATAGARGGKLFF,TGTGCCACCGCGGGGGCCCGGGGGGGAAAACTGTTTTTT
TRBV6-1,-,-,TRBJ1-1,CASSEKAGITEAFF,TGTGCCAGCAGTGAAAAGGCAGGGATCACTGAAGCTTTCTTT
TRBV5-1,TRBD1,-,TRBJ1-2,CANHTGQRPNYGYTF,TGCGCCAACCACACGGGACAGCGACCTAACTATGGCTACACCTTC
TRBV6-1,-,-,TRBJ2-5,CASSEASGAETQYF,TGTGCCAGCAGTGAAGCCTCAGGGGCAGAGACCCAGTACTTC
TRBV10-3,-,-,TRBJ1-5,CAISGGSYSNQPQHF,TGTGCCATCAGTGGTGGGTCGTATAGCAATCAGCCCCAGCATTTT
TRBV4-3,-,-,TRBJ1-5,CASSQDRVEVENQPQHF,TGCGCCAGCAGCCAAGATCGGGTGGAGGTTGAGAATCAGCCCCAGCATTTT
TRBV7-2,-,-,TRBJ2-5,CASSLGGRPETQYF,TGTGCCAGCAGCTTAGGTGGCAGGCCGGAGACCCAGTACTTC
TRBV30,-,-,TRBJ1-3,CAWSVTGRNTIYF,TGTGCCTGGAGTGTAACAGGGCGAAACACCATATATTTT
TRBV27,-,-,TRBJ1-1,CASSLSPGANTEAFF,TGTGCCAGCAGTTTATCGCCGGGAGCGAACACTGAAGCTTTCTTT
TRBV6-2/TRBV6-3,-,-,TRBJ1-1,CASSYSFPLTSSEAFF,TGTGCCAGCAGTTACTCATTCCCGTTGACCTCCTCTGAAGCTTTCTTT
TRBV11-1,-,-,TRBJ1-2,CASSSGQKRGRSKF,TGTGCCAGCAGCTCCGGACAGAAACGCGGTAGATCGAAGTTC
TRBV3-1/TRBV3-2,-,-,TRBJ2-3,CASSPLLGGPGDTQYF,TGTGCCAGCAGCCCCCTTTTGGGGGGCCCCGGGGATACGCAGTATTTT
TRBV18,-,-,TRBJ1-4,CASSPYSATANEKLFF,TGTGCCAGCTCACCGTACTCGGCGACAGCCAATGAAAAACTGTTTTTT
TRBV30,-,few,TRBJ1-1,CAWREGNTEAFF,TGTGCCTGGAGAGAGGGTAACACTGAAGCTTTCTTT
TRBV4-1,TRBD2,-,TRBJ2-7,CASSQESSGRPSSYEQYF,TGCGCCAGCAGCCAAGAGTCTAGCGGGAGGCCGAGCTCCTACGAGCAGTACTTC
TRBV12-3/TRBV12-4,-,-,TRBJ2-5,CASSLVETQYF,TGTGCCAGCAGTTTAGTCGAGACCCAGTACTTC
TRBV5-4,TRBD2,-,TRBJ2-1,CASRLAGSSYNEQFF,TGTGCCAGCAGGCTAGCGGGGAGCTCCTACAATGAGCAGTTCTTC
TRBV7-2,TRBD2,-,TRBJ2-1,CASSSYSGRADEQFF,TGTGCCAGCAGCTCTTATAGCGGGAGGGCCGATGAGCAGTTCTTC
TRBV6-6,-,-,TRBJ2-3,CASSYRGGGTDTQYF,TGTGCCAGCAGTTACCGGGGCGGGGGCACAGATACGCAGTATTTT
TRBV5-6,TRBD1,-,TRBJ2-7,CASSWGTGRYEQYF,TGTGCCAGCAGCTGGGGGACAGGGCGCTACGAGCAGTACTTC
TRBV7-2,-,-,TRBJ2-3,CASSLASLAADTQYF,TGTGCCAGCAGCTTAGCTAGCCTTGCGGCAGATACGCAGTATTTT
TRBV7-2,-,-,TRBJ2-7,CASSLGTGSSYEQYF,TGTGCCAGCAGCTTAGGGACGGGCTCTTCCTACGAGCAGTACTTC
TRBV7-2,-,-,TRBJ2-5,CASSLVSGGVRETQYF,TGTGCCAGCAGCTTAGTGTCCGGTGGGGTAAGAGAGACCCAGTACTTC
TRBV20-1,-,-,TRBJ2-1,CSASSNGLYNEQFF,TGCAGTGCTAGTAGCAACGGGCTCTACAATGAGCAGTTCTTC
TRBV10-3,TRBD2,-,TRBJ2-3,CAISDGTSGRKDTQYF,TGTGCCATCAGTGACGGGACTAGCGGGAGGAAGGATACGCAGTATTTT
TRBV30,-,-,TRBJ2-7,CAWSVLGRGIYEQYF,TGTGCCTGGAGTGTTTTAGGGCGGGGAATTTACGAGCAGTACTTC
TRBV10-1,-,-,TRBJ2-1,CASSESSYNEQFF,TGCGCCAGCAGTGAGTCGTCCTACAATGAGCAGTTCTTC
TRBV5-4,TRBD1,once,TRBJ1-2,CASSPRDRGNYGYTF,TGTGCCAGCAGCCCACGGGACAGGGGGAACTATGGCTACACCTTC
TRBV10-3,-,-,TRBJ1-1,CAIQKGTKENTEAFF,TGTGCCATCCAAAAGGGGACTAAAGAGAACACTGAAGCTTTCTTT
TRBV5-1,-,-,TRBJ1-2,CASSPDSPPNYGYTF,TGCGCCAGCAGCCCGGACTCACCCCCCAACTATGGCTACACCTTC
TRBV6-5,-,-,TRBJ1-1,CASALTVNTEAFF,TGTGCCAGCGCCCTGACGGTGAACACTGAAGCTTTCTTT
TRBV28,-,-,TRBJ1-4,CASATGTGRELFF,TGTGCCAGCGCAACAGGGACGGGTAGGGAACTGTTTTTT